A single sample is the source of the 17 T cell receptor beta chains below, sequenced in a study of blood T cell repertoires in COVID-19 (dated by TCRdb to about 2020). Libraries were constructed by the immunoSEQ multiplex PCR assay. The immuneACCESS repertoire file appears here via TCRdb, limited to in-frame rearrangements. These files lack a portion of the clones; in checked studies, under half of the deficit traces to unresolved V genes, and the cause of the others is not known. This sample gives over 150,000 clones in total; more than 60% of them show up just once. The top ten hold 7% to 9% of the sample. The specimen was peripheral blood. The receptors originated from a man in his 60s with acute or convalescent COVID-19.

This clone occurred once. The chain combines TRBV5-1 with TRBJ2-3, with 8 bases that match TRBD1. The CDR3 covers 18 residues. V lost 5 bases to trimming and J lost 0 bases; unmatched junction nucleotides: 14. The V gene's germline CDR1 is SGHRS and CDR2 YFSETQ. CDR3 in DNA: TGCGCCAGCAGATCAATGCACTACGGGACAGGAAGCACAGATACGCAGTATTTT. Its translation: CASRSMHYGTGSTDTQYF.

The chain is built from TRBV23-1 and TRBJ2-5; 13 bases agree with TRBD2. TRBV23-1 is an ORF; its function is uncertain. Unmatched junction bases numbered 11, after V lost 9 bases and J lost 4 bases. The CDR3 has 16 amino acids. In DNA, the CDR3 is TGCGCCAGGGTCGATGGACTAGCGGGGGTTGGAGAGACCCAGTACTTC. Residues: CARVDGLAGVGETQYF.

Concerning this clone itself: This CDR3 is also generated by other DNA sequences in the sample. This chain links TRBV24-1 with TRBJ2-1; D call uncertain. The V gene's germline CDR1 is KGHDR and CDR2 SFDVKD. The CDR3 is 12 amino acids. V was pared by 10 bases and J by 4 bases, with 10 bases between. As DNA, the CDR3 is TGTGCCACGAGTCCGGGTTACAATGAGCAGTTCTTC. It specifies CATSPGYNEQFF.

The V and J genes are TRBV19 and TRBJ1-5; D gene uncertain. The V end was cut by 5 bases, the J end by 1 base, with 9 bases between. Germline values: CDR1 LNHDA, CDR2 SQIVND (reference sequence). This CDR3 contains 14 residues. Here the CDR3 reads CASSSPSSNQPQHF. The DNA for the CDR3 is TGTGCCAGTAGTTCCCCCTCCAGCAATCAGCCCCAGCATTTT.

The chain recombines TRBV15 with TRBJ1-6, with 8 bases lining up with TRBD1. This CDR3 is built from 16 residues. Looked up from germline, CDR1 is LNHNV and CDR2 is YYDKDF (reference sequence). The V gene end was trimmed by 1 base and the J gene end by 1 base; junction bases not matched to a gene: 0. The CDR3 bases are TGTGCCACCAGCAGAGGACAGGGGTCCTATAATTCACCCCTCCACTTT. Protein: CATSRGQGSYNSPLHF.

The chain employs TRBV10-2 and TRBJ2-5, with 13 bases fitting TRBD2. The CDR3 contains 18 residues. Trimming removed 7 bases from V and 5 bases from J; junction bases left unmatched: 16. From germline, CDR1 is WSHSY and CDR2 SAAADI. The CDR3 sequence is CASTPTSGGALPRETQYF. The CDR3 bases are TGCGCCAGCACGCCCACTAGCGGGGGGGCCCTACCCCGCGAGACCCAGTACTTC.

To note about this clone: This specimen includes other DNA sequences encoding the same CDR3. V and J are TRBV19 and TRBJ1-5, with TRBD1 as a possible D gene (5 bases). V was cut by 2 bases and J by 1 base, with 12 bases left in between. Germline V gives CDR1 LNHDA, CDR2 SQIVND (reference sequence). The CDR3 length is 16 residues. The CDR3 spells CASSIRQGSSNQPQHF. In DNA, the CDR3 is TGTGCCAGTAGTATAAGGCAGGGCTCAAGCAATCAGCCCCAGCATTTT.

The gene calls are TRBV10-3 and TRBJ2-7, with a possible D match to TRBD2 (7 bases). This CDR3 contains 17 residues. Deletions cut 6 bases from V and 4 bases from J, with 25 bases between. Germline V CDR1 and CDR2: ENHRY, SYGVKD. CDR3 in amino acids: CAIRAPKGEGIIYEQYF. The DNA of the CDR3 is TGTGCCATCAGGGCCCCGAAGGGGGAGGGTATTATTTACGAGCAGTACTTC.

The CDR3 coding sequence is TGCGCCAGCAGCGTATCCGGGACTGCAGAGACCCAGTACTTC. Amino acid sequence: CASSVSGTAETQYF. The J gene is TRBJ2-5, the V gene TRBV5-1; D perhaps matches TRBD2 (6 bases). Deletions cut 4 bases from V and 4 bases from J, with 14 bases between. From germline, CDR1 is SGHRS and CDR2 YFSETQ. This CDR3 spans 14 amino acids.

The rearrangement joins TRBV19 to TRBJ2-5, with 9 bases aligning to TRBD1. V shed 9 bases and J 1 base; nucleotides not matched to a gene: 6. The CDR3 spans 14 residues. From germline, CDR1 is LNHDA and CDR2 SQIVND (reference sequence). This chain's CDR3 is CASRTGVSQETQYF. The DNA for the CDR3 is TGTGCCAGCAGGACAGGGGTCTCCCAAGAGACCCAGTACTTC.

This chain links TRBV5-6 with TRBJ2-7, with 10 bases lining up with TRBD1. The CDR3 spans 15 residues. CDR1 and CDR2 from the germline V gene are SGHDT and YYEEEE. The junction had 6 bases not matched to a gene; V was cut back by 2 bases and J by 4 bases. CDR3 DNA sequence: TGTGCCAGCAGCTTTCTAGGACAGGGGGGTTACGAGCAGTACTTC. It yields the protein CASSFLGQGGYEQYF. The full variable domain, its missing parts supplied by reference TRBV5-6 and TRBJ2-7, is DAGVTQSPTHLIKTRGQQVTLRCSPKSGHDTVSWYQQALGQGPQFIFQYYEEEERQRGNFPDRFSGHQFPNYSSELNVNALLLGDSALYLCASSFLGQGGYEQYFGPGTRLTVT.

The CDR3 region has the DNA TGCAGCGTCAGCCGGGGTGAAGATACGCAGTATTTT. Its translation is CSVSRGEDTQYF. The genes are TRBV29-1 and TRBJ2-3; tentatively, D is TRBD2 (5 bases). CDR1 is SQVTM, CDR2 ANQGSEA, per germline. The CDR3 has 12 amino acids. V shed 6 bases and J shed 5 bases, with 12 bases lying between them.

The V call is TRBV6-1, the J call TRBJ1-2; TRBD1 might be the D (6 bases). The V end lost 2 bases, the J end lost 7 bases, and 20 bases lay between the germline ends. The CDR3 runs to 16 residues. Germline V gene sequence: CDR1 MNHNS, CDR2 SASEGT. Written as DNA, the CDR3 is TGTGCCAGCAGTGAATCGAGAAGAGGGGGGGCGTTTGGCTACACCTTC. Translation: CASSESRRGGAFGYTF.

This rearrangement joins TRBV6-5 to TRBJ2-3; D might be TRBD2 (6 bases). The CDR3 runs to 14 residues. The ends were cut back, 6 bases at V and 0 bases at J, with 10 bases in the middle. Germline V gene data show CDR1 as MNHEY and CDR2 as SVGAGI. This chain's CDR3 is CASRAGFSTDTQYF. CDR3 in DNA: TGTGCCAGCAGGGCGGGATTTAGCACAGATACGCAGTATTTT.

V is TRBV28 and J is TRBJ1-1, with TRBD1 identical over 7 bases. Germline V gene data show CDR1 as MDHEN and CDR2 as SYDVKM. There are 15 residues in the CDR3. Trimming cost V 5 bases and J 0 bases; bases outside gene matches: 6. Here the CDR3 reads CASSRQGFLNTEAFF. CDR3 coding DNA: TGTGCCAGCAGTCGACAGGGTTTTCTGAACACTGAAGCTTTCTTT.

The CDR3 sequence: CASSRWTSGTEAFF. In DNA, the CDR3 is TGTGCCAGCAGCCGCTGGACGTCGGGGACTGAAGCTTTCTTT. V and J are TRBV7-2 and TRBJ1-1; D call uncertain. V dropped 5 bases and J dropped 5 bases, with 15 bases sitting between them. Per the germline V gene, CDR1 is SGHTA and CDR2 is FQGNSA. The CDR3 sequence is 14 residues long.

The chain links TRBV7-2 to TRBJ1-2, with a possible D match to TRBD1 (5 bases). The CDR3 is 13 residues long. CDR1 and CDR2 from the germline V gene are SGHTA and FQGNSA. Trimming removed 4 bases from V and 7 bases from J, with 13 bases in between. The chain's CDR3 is CASSSQGLSGYTF. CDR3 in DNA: TGTGCCAGCAGCTCCCAGGGATTGAGTGGCTACACCTTC. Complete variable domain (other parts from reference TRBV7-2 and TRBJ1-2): GAGVSQSPSNKVTEKGKDVELRCDPISGHTALYWYRQSLGQGLEFLIYFQGNSAPDKSGLPSDRFSAERTGGSVSTLTIQRTQQEDSAVYLCASSSQGLSGYTFGSGTRLTVV.